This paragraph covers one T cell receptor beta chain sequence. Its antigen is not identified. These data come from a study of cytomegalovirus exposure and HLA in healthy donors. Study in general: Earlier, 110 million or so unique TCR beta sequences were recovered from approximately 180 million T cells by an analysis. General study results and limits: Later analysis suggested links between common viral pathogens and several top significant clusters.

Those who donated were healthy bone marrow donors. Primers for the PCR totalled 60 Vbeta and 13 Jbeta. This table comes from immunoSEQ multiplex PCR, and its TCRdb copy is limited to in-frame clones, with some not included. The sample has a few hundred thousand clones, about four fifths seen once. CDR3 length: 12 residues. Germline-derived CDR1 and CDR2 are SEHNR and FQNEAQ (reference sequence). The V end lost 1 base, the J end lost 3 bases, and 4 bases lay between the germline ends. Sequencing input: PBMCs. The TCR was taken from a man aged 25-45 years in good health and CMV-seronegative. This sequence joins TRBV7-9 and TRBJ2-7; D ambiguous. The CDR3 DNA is TGTGCCAGCAGCTTAGGCAGCTACGAGCAGTACTTC. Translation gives CASSLGSYEQYF. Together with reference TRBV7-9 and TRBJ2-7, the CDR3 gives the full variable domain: DTGVSQNPRHKITKRGQNVTFRCDPISEHNRLYWYRQTLGQGPEFLTYFQNEAQLEKSRLLSDRFSAERPKGSFSTLEIQRTEQGDSAMYLCASSLGSYEQYFGPGTRLTVT.